This T cell receptor beta chain was sequenced during a study of T-cell memory formation after mild COVID-19. Via MiXCR, TCRdb re-called the 5' RACE reads, giving one row per CDR3 protein. Altogether under 150,000 distinct CDR3 sequences are present, 16% being singletons, with the ten largest covering approximately 15%. Between the trimmed V and J ends, which lost 5 bases and 4 bases, there was a span of 11 bases. The CDR3 is made up of 13 amino acids. The chain recombines TRBV12-3 or TRBV12-4 with TRBJ1-2, with TRBD1 as a possible D gene (6 bases). The source of this sequence is an adult woman who had mild COVID-19 (a few samples of this study predate the infection). Cell type and time point are not known. Source material: PBMCs or a T cell subset sorted from them (not recorded which). Here the CDR3 reads CASSGGQAYGYTF. CDR3 in DNA: TGTGCCAGCAGTGGGGGACAAGCCTATGGCTACACCTTC.